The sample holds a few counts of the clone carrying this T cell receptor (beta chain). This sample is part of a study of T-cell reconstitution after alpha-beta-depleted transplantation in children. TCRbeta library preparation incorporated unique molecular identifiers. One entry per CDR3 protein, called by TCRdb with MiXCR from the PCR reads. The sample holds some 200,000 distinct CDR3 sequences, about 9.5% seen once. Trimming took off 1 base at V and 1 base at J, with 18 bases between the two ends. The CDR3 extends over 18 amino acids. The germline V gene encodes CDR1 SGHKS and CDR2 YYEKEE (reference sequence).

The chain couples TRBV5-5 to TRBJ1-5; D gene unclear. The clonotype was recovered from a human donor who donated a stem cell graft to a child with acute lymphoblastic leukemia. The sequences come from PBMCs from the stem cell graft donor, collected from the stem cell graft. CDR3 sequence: CASSLSGNSRRSNQPQHF. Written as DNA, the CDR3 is TGTGCCAGCAGCTTGAGTGGGAATTCTCGCAGAAGCAATCAGCCCCAGCATTTT.